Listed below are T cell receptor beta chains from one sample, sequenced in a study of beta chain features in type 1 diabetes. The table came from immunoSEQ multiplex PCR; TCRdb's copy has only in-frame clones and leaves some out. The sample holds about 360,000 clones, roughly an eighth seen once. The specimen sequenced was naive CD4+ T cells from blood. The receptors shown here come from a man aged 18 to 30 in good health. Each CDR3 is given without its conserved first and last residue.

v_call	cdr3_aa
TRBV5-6	ASSDRIAGAGTDTQY
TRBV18	ASSVSTGTGDEQF
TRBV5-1	ASSLVGDTSTDTQY
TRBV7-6	ASSLELALDEQY
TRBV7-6	ASSLARYQETQY
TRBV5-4	ASSLGVNYGWT
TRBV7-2	ASSLSTDTQY
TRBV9	ASSDIDRIYYGYT
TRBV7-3	ASSRDTKETQY
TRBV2	ASSEGTGGVNEQF
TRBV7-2	ASSLGPSGGTTDTQY
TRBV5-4	ASSQSTLTGWGDGYT
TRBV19	ASNQLGLAGDNEQF
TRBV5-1	ASSLAGVSSYNEQF
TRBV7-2	ASSLYSSGPYNEQF
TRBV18	ASSRDRVSPQH
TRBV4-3	ASSRQLASGELF
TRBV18	ASSPEQGATEQF
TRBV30	AWSVRRFGDYGYT
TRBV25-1	ASSDARVSADEQY
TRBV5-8	AASYRRTGELF
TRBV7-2	ASSYVDRGYEQY
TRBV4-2	ASSQGTSYGTDTQY
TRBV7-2	ASSFGRGGLETQY
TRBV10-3	APLGGGEIDEQY
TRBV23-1	ASSLKGSWGNQPQH
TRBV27	ASSSMVLNTGELF
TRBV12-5	ASGFDRVTDTQY
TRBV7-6	ASSSYLSAARGYT
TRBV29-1	SVGGGIRYEQY
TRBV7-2	ASSSRASSGNTIY
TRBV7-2	ASSYGPAVTEAF
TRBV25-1	ASRDDYGSKY
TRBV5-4	ASSRETRGEYEQY
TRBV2	ASSARAPSNQPQH
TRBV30	AYTRDRGIYEQY
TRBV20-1	SAPRSSEAF
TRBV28	ASRLAGRQYEQY
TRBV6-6	ASSIGVGYEQY
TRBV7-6	ASSFDILNTEAF
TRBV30	AWRVKSMNTEAF